This T cell receptor (beta chain) was identified in a study of cytomegalovirus exposure and HLA in healthy donors. Study findings and constraints: Sequencing probably produced one cluster of sequence variants that were highly shared. Sequencing depth across donors, presence/absence analyses assumed, was roughly uniform. Later on, an analysis found that several of the most significant clusters appeared to be linked to common viral pathogens, which included parvovirus B19. With further analysis later on, most CMV-associated TCR beta chains appeared HLA-restricted.

PCR primers comprised 60 Vbeta and 13 Jbeta primers. The data were produced by immunoSEQ multiplex PCR, yet TCRdb's version contains in-frame clones alone and is incomplete. The sample gives approximately 150,000 clones, over 75% of which show up once; around 0.7% is in the top ten. The germline V gene encodes CDR1 KGHSH and CDR2 LQKENI. CDR3 length equals 15 residues. V dropped 3 bases and J dropped 5; count of bases not matched to a gene: 7. This clone was seen only a few times. As yet, its antigen is unknown. Sequencing used PBMCs. The chain combines TRBV18 with TRBJ1-2; 9 positions match TRBD1. The TCR comes from a male donor in good health and CMV-seronegative. The CDR3 DNA sequence: TGTGCCAGCTCACCGGGACAGGGCGGGAGATATGGCTACACCTTC. It specifies CASSPGQGGRYGYTF.